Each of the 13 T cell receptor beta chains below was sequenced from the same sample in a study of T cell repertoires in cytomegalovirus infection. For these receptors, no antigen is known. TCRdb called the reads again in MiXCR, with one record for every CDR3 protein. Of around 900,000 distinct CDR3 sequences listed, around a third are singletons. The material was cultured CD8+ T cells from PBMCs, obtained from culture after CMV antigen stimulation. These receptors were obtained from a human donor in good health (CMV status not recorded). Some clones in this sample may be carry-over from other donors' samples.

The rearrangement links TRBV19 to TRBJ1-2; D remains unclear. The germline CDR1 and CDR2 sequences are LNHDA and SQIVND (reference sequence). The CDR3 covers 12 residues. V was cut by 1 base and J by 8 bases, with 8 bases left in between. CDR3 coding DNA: TGTGCCAGTAGTATAGGGACGGCCGGCTACACCTTC. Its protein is CASSIGTAGYTF.

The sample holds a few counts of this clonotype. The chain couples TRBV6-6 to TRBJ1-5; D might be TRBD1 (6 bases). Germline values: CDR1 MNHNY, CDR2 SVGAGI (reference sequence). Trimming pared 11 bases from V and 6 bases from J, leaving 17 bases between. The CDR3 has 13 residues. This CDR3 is CAHSLGGSQPQHF. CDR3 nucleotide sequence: TGTGCCCACTCCTTAGGGGGGAGTCAGCCCCAGCATTTT.

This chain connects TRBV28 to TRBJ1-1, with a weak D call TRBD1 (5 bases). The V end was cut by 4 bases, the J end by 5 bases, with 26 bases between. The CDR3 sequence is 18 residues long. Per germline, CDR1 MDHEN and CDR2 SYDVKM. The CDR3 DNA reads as TGTGCCAGCAGTTCCCAAACCCATGTCCAGGGCGGGAGGACTGAAGCTTTCTTT. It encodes CASSSQTHVQGGRTEAFF.

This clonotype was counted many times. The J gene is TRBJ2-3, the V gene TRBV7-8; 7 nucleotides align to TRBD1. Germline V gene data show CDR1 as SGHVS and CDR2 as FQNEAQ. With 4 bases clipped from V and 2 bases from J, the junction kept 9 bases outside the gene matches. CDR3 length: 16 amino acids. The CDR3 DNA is TGTGCCAGCAGCTCCTTACTCGGGACAGTCACAGATACGCAGTATTTT. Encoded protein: CASSSLLGTVTDTQYF. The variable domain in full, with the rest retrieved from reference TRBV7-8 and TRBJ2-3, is GAGVSQSPRYKVAKRGQDVALRCDPISGHVSLFWYQQALGQGPEFLTYFQNEAQLDKSGLPSDRFFAERPEGSVSTLKIQRTQQEDSAVYLCASSSLLGTVTDTQYFGPGTRLTVL.

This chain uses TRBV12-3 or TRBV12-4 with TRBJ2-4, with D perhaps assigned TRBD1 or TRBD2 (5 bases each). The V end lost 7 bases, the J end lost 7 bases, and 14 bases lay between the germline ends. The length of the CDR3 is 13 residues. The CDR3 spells CASTPIGTNIQYF. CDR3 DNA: TGTGCCAGCACCCCCATAGGGACCAACATTCAGTACTTC.

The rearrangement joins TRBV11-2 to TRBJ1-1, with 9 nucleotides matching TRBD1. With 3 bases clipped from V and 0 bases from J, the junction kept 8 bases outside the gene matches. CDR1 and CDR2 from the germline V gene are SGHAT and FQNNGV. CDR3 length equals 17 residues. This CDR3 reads CASSFWDRESVNTEAFF. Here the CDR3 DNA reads TGTGCCAGCAGCTTTTGGGACAGGGAATCGGTGAACACTGAAGCTTTCTTT.

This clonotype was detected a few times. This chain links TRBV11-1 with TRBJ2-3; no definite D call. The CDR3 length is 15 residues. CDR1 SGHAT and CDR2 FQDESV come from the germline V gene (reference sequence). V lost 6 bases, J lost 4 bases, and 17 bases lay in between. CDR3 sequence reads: CASSSPEEDPDTQYF. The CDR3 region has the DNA TGTGCCAGCAGTTCCCCCGAAGAGGACCCAGATACGCAGTATTTT.

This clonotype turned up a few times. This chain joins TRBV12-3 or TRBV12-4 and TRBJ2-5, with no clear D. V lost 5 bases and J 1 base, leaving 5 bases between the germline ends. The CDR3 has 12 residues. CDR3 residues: CASSTIQETQYF. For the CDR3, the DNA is TGTGCCAGCAGTACCATCCAAGAGACCCAGTACTTC.

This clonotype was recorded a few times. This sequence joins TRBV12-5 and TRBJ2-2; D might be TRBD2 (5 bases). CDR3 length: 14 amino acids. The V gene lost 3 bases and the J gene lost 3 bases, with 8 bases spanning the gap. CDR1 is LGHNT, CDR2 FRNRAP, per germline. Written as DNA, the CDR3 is TGTGCTAGTGGTTTCGCGGGTTACACCGGGGAGCTGTTTTTT. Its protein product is CASGFAGYTGELFF. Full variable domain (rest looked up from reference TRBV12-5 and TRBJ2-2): DARVTQTPRHKVTEMGQEVTMRCQPILGHNTVFWYRQTMMQGLELLAYFRNRAPLDDSGMPKDRFSAEMPDATLATLKIQPSEPRDSAVYFCASGFAGYTGELFFGEGSRLTVL.

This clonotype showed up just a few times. The CDR3 sequence: CASSWKQGGNQPQHF. In nucleotides, the CDR3 is TGTGCCAGCAGCTGGAAGCAGGGGGGAAATCAGCCCCAGCATTTT. The chain has TRBV27 and TRBJ1-5; 7 bases fit TRBD1. V shed 6 bases and J 4 bases; nucleotides not matched to a gene: 9. The CDR3 length is 15 residues. Looked up from germline, CDR1 is MNHEY and CDR2 is SMNVEV (reference sequence).

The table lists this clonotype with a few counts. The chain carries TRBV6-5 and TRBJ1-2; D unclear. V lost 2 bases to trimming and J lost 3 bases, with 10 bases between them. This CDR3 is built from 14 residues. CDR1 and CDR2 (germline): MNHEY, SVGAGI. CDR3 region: CASSYDLGHYGYTF. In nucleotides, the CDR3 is TGTGCCAGCAGTTACGATTTGGGTCACTATGGCTACACCTTC.

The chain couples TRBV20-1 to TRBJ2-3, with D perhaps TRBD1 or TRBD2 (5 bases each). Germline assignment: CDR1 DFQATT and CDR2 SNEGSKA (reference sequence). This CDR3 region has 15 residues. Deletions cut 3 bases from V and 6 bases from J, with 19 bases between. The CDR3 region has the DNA TGCAGTGCTAGGGACGATCGGGGCTATATGGATACGCAGTATTTT. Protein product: CSARDDRGYMDTQYF.

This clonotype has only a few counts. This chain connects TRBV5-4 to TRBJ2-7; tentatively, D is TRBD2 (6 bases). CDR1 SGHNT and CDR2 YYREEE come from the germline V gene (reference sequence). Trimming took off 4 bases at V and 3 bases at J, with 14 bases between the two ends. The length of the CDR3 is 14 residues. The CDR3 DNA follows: TGTGCCAGCAGCCGGGACTGGGTAAACTACGAGCAGTACTTC. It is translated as CASSRDWVNYEQYF.